This T cell receptor beta chain comes out of a study of Ad26.COV2.S vaccination and SARS-CoV-2 variants. The wider study: Doses of Ad26.COV2.S were injected into muscle once or twice, 56 days apart.

As to treatment: around 19 received Ad26.COV2.S at low or high dose, single or two shots; a few received placebo; per-sample allocation not given. Sampling took place 63 days after the first vaccine or placebo injection. Study-level points and caveats: Vaccine recipients posted higher spike-specific TCR breadth than their placebo counterparts. From the TCR breadth and depth analyses, total T cell responses may have been underestimated. Reportedly, spike-specific CD8+ and CD4+ T cell responses achieved substantial breadth once vaccination had taken place.

About this clone itself: Its antigen is still unknown.

TCRdb keeps only in-frame clones here, not all; method: immunoSEQ multiplex PCR. The sample consists of 400,000 to 450,000 clones, 92% of them appearing once. The TCR originated in a person between 18 and 60 years old who received the Ad26.COV2.S COVID-19 vaccine or a placebo. The specimen was peripheral blood, collected in a trial of Ad26.COV2.S vaccine versus placebo.

Here the CDR3 reads CAISERRTDTQYF. The CDR3 coding sequence is TGTGCCATCAGTGAACGACGCACAGATACGCAGTATTTT. The chain is built from TRBV10-3 and TRBJ2-3, with no clear D. V was trimmed by 3 bases and J by 1 base, leaving 5 bases between them. The length of the CDR3 is 13 residues. The germline V gene has CDR1 ENHRY and CDR2 SYGVKD.